The next 32 T cell receptor beta chains were all read from a single sample in a study of T cells after yellow fever vaccination. TCRdb re-called the 5' RACE reads with MiXCR, one entry per CDR3 protein. Counted here are tens of thousands of distinct CDR3 sequences, about an eighth occurring once; the ten biggest clones make up around 25%. The material was CD8+ T cells not binding an NS4B(214-222) dextramer, sorted from PBMCs, obtained more than 20 days after the first yellow fever vaccination. The receptors stem from a man between 18 and 35 years old who received the YFV17D yellow fever vaccine.

The rearrangement uses TRBV5-1 and TRBJ2-6, with 10 bases aligning to TRBD1. Trimming removed 0 bases from V and 3 bases from J; junction bases left unmatched: 3. The CDR3 covers 17 residues. Germline V CDR1 and CDR2: SGHRS, YFSETQ. The chain's CDR3 is CASSLGQGAFGANVLTF. CDR3 in DNA: TGCGCCAGCAGCTTGGGACAGGGGGCCTTTGGGGCCAACGTCCTGACTTTC.

The chain combines TRBV7-3 with TRBJ2-3; 11 bases are shared with TRBD1. The junction had 2 bases not matched to a gene; V was cut back by 5 bases and J by 4 bases. The CDR3 loop spans 14 amino acids. Germline V gene sequence: CDR1 SGHTA, CDR2 FQGTGA. The CDR3: CASSRTGGPDTQYF. The CDR3 DNA reads TGTGCCAGCAGCCGGACAGGGGGCCCAGATACGCAGTATTTT.

In this sample, this clonotype turned up a few times. The rearrangement joins TRBV9 to TRBJ1-2; tentative D call: TRBD1 (6 bases). V lost 0 bases to trimming and J lost 6 bases, with 12 bases between them. Germline V gene sequence: CDR1 SGDLS, CDR2 YYNGEE. CDR3 length equals 14 residues. Written as DNA, the CDR3 is TGTGCCAGCAGCGTAGCAGGGGCCTTCCATGGCTACACCTTC. It is translated as CASSVAGAFHGYTF. The full variable domain, with the rest looked up from reference TRBV9 and TRBJ1-2, is DSGVTQTPKHLITATGQRVTLRCSPRSGDLSVYWYQQSLDQGLQFLIQYYNGEERAKGNILERFSAQQFPDLHSELNLSSLELGDSALYFCASSVAGAFHGYTFGSGTRLTVV.

This clonotype was seen a handful of times. This chain uses TRBV6-5 with TRBJ2-7; D unresolved. The CDR3 extends over 15 amino acids. V lost 0 bases, J lost 3 bases, and 12 bases lay in between. Germline V gene data show CDR1 as MNHEY and CDR2 as SVGAGI. This CDR3 reads CASSYSSAGNYEQYF. For the CDR3, the DNA is TGTGCCAGCAGTTACTCGTCGGCAGGTAACTACGAGCAGTACTTC.

This clonotype was detected a few times. This CDR3 is CASSPWELQGHPRGRWQYV. CDR3 DNA sequence: TGTGCCAGCAGTCCCTGGGAGCTTCAGGGACACCCCCGAGGGAGGTGGCAGTACGTC. The chain combines TRBV27 with TRBJ2-7; D assignment may be TRBD1 or TRBD2 (6 bases each). Trimming took 5 bases from V and 9 from J, leaving 35 bases between them. CDR1 is MNHEY and CDR2 is SMNVEV in the germline V gene (reference sequence). The CDR3 loop spans 19 amino acids.

The genes are TRBV4-3 and TRBJ1-2; 11 bases line up with TRBD1. The junction had 2 bases not matched to a gene; V was cut back by 0 bases and J by 5 bases. CDR3 length: 15 amino acids. Germline values: CDR1 LGHNA, CDR2 YSLEER. The CDR3 loop reads CASSQEGQGVYGYTF. CDR3 DNA: TGCGCCAGCAGCCAAGAGGGACAGGGGGTGTATGGCTACACCTTC.

V and J are TRBV5-1 and TRBJ2-1; 7 bases match TRBD1. The CDR3 contains 17 residues. Trimming removed 1 base from V and 8 bases from J; junction bases left unmatched: 15. The V gene's germline CDR1 is SGHRS and CDR2 YFSETQ. This chain's CDR3 is CASSLSTGAYRGDEQFF. In nucleotides, the CDR3 is TGCGCCAGCAGCTTGAGTACAGGGGCCTATCGCGGCGATGAGCAGTTCTTC.

This clonotype has just a few counts. The rearrangement uses TRBV4-1 and TRBJ1-4; no firm D call. The ends were cut back, 1 base at V and 5 bases at J, with 14 bases in the middle. CDR1 MGHRA and CDR2 YSYEKL come from the germline V gene. This CDR3 spans 16 amino acids. The CDR3 sequence: CASSQGREDENEKLFF. The DNA for the CDR3 is TGCGCCAGCAGCCAAGGCCGGGAAGACGAGAATGAAAAACTGTTTTTT.

The chain links TRBV6-1 to TRBJ2-1; D ambiguous. The germline CDR1 and CDR2 sequences are MNHNS and SASEGT. Trimming cost V 7 bases and J 1 base, with 8 bases left between them. The CDR3 runs 13 residues. The CDR3 DNA reads TGTGCCAGCATGGGCCCTTCCTACAATGAGCAGTTCTTC. This sequence encodes CASMGPSYNEQFF.

This clonotype appeared a few times. V and J are TRBV15 and TRBJ2-3; TRBD2 is a possible D gene (6 bases). The CDR3 covers 16 residues. CDR1 is LNHNV, CDR2 YYDKDF, per germline (reference sequence). V dropped 1 base and J dropped 2 bases, with 13 bases sitting between them. CDR3 protein: CATSRVEGKFTDTQYF. The CDR3, as DNA: TGTGCCACCAGCAGAGTGGAGGGAAAATTCACAGATACGCAGTATTTT.

A few counts support this clonotype. The gene calls are TRBV7-9 and TRBJ1-1, with D tentatively TRBD1 (5 bases). Germline assignment: CDR1 SEHNR and CDR2 FQNEAQ (reference sequence). V was trimmed by 1 base and J by 6 bases, leaving 9 bases between them. This CDR3 comprises 13 residues. DNA of the CDR3: TGTGCCAGCAGCTTAGGGGACCGACCTGAAGCTTTCTTT. Translating gives CASSLGDRPEAFF.

The gene calls are TRBV29-1 and TRBJ2-7; the match to TRBD1 covers 7 bases. The V and J ends lost 2 bases and 3 bases, in that order; junction bases with no gene match: 4. Germline loops: CDR1 SQVTM, CDR2 ANQGSEA. The CDR3 totals 13 residues. Here the CDR3 reads CSVEPAGGYEQYF. The CDR3 region has the DNA TGCAGCGTTGAACCGGCAGGGGGCTACGAGCAGTACTTC.

V is TRBV20-1 and J is TRBJ2-7; 7 bases fit TRBD2. This CDR3 is 13 amino acids long. Germline CDR1 and CDR2: DFQATT and SNEGSKA (reference sequence). Trimming removed 5 bases from V and 5 bases from J; junction bases left unmatched: 9. The CDR3 region is CSAPLGLDDEQYF. Written as DNA, the CDR3 is TGCAGTGCTCCATTAGGACTAGACGACGAGCAGTACTTC.

This clonotype occurred a few times. V is TRBV24-1 and J is TRBJ1-5; 7 bases are shared with TRBD1. J gave up 7 bases and V 3 bases, and 5 bases lay outside the gene matches. The germline V gene encodes CDR1 KGHDR and CDR2 SFDVKD. CDR3 size: 14 residues. The CDR3 DNA sequence: TGTGCCACCAGTGATAAACAGGGGTGGCAGCCCCAGCATTTT. It yields the protein CATSDKQGWQPQHF.

The chain carries TRBV6-1 and TRBJ2-3; D gene ambiguous. Trimming removed 8 bases from V and 0 bases from J, with 18 bases in between. CDR3 length: 16 amino acids. Germline loops: CDR1 MNHNS, CDR2 SASEGT. CDR3 coding DNA: TGTGCCAGCTCCTCCCCCCGGCTAGTTAGCACAGATACGCAGTATTTT. Translated, it gives CASSSPRLVSTDTQYF.

The chain combines TRBV12-3 or TRBV12-4 with TRBJ1-4; 7 bases line up with TRBD1. This CDR3 contains 15 residues. The trim removed 6 bases at V and 5 bases at J, leaving 9 bases unmatched. The CDR3, as DNA: TGTGCCAGCAGGCTACAGGGGCAAATGAATGAAAAACTGTTTTTT. Its translation is CASRLQGQMNEKLFF.

The chain is built from TRBV7-6 and TRBJ2-7; maybe TRBD2 (6 bases). Per germline, CDR1 SGHVS and CDR2 FNYEAQ. The CDR3 length is 13 residues. Trimming took off 3 bases at V and 5 bases at J, with 11 bases between the two ends. CDR3 DNA: TGTGCCAGCAGCTTGGGAGGCAGGGACGAGCAGTACTTC. The encoded protein is CASSLGGRDEQYF.

J is TRBJ1-1 and V is TRBV5-1; TRBD1 agrees at 8 bases. The CDR3 totals 18 residues. J was trimmed by 1 base and V by 4 bases; bases with no gene match: 15. CDR1 is SGHRS and CDR2 is YFSETQ in the germline V gene. The CDR3 here is CASSPTPWQGAKNTEAFF. CDR3 nucleotide sequence: TGCGCCAGCAGCCCCACCCCATGGCAGGGGGCTAAGAACACTGAAGCTTTCTTT.

The chain links TRBV4-3 to TRBJ2-7; D gene uncertain. Per the germline V gene, CDR1 is LGHNA and CDR2 is YSLEER. V lost 0 bases to trimming and J lost 2 bases, with 14 bases between them. The CDR3 spans 16 residues. CDR3 sequence reads: CASSQDWSGGPYEQYF. CDR3 nucleotides: TGCGCCAGCAGCCAAGATTGGTCGGGTGGACCCTACGAGCAGTACTTC.

The table lists this clonotype with a few counts. The chain has TRBV6-2 or TRBV6-3 and TRBJ2-5, with a tentative D call TRBD1 (7 bases). The CDR3 sequence is 15 residues long. Germline V gene sequence: CDR1 MNHEY, CDR2 SVGEGT. V was trimmed by 5 bases and J by 2 bases, leaving 15 bases between them. The CDR3 reads CASSETGRQQETQYF. As DNA, the CDR3 is TGTGCCAGCAGTGAGACAGGGAGGCAGCAAGAGACCCAGTACTTC.

The chain carries TRBV6-2 or TRBV6-3 and TRBJ2-1; 10 positions agree with TRBD2. Germline CDR1 and CDR2: MNHEY and SVGEGT. The V gene end was trimmed by 5 bases and the J gene end by 7 bases; junction bases not matched to a gene: 5. The CDR3 spans 14 residues. The CDR3 here is CASSSGGEGNEQFF. CDR3 nucleotides: TGTGCCAGCAGTAGCGGGGGGGAAGGTAATGAGCAGTTCTTC.

The table lists this clonotype with a few counts. The rearrangement joins TRBV10-2 to TRBJ2-3; the match to TRBD1 covers 12 bases. The CDR3 contains 14 residues. CDR1 and CDR2 from the germline V gene are WSHSY and SAAADI. The V segment lost 10 bases and the J segment 4 bases; nucleotides outside the gene matches: 6. The CDR3 protein is CAIGTGGFPDTQYF. CDR3 sequence (DNA): TGCGCCATCGGGACAGGGGGCTTTCCAGATACGCAGTATTTT.

This clonotype showed up many times. V is TRBV5-1 and J is TRBJ2-7; TRBD1 aligns across 7 bases. The germline V gene has CDR1 SGHRS and CDR2 YFSETQ. This CDR3 spans 16 amino acids. V dropped 0 bases and J dropped 5; count of bases not matched to a gene: 11. CDR3 coding DNA: TGCGCCAGCAGCTTGGGCCTGACAGGGAAGGGGAACGAGCAGTACTTC. It specifies CASSLGLTGKGNEQYF.

Only a few counts were recorded for this clonotype. This chain connects TRBV7-8 to TRBJ1-1; D gene uncertain. Germline CDR1 reads SGHVS; CDR2 reads FQNEAQ. The CDR3 totals 16 residues. The V and J ends lost 1 base and 1 base respectively, with 13 bases between them. The CDR3 bases are TGTGCCAGCAGCTTAGGCCCGCGGGCACCGAACACTGAAGCTTTCTTT. It codes for CASSLGPRAPNTEAFF.

The chain is built from TRBV6-2 or TRBV6-3 and TRBJ1-5, with 8 bases fitting TRBD1. The J segment lost 3 bases and the V segment lost 4 bases, leaving 2 bases of the junction unmatched. Germline V gives CDR1 MNHEY, CDR2 SVGEGT. This CDR3 comprises 14 residues. This CDR3 reads CASSSTGANQPQHF. CDR3 coding DNA: TGTGCCAGCAGTTCGACAGGGGCCAATCAGCCCCAGCATTTT.

This clonotype was seen more than once but under ten times. The genes are TRBV7-9 and TRBJ2-5; D remains unclear. Trimming stripped 4 bases from V and 7 bases from J, with 4 bases between. The CDR3 loop spans 10 amino acids. Germline CDR1 reads SEHNR; CDR2 reads FQNEAQ (reference sequence). The CDR3 spells CASSSRTQYF. Written as DNA, the CDR3 is TGTGCCAGCAGCTCCAGGACCCAGTACTTC.

This sequence joins TRBV7-3 and TRBJ1-4; tentative D call: TRBD1 (5 bases). The CDR3 is 15 amino acids. With 11 bases removed from V and 0 bases from J, the gap between germline ends came to 16 bases. Germline values: CDR1 SGHTA, CDR2 FQGTGA. CDR3 protein: CADTDSRPTNEKLFF. As DNA, the CDR3 is TGTGCCGATACAGACAGCCGACCAACTAATGAAAAACTGTTTTTT.

This clonotype has a handful of counts. The chain recombines TRBV5-6 with TRBJ2-5; D may be TRBD1 (5 bases). The germline CDR1 and CDR2 sequences are SGHDT and YYEEEE. CDR3 length: 12 amino acids. Deletions cut 5 bases from V and 10 bases from J, with 15 bases between. The CDR3 here is CASSSQGWVQYF. In DNA form, the CDR3 reads TGTGCCAGCAGTTCCCAGGGTTGGGTCCAGTACTTC.

V gene TRBV27 combines with J gene TRBJ2-2; D is perhaps TRBD2 (6 bases). The CDR3 spans 14 residues. Germline CDR1 MNHEY, CDR2 SMNVEV (reference sequence). The V and J ends lost 10 bases and 5 bases respectively, with 17 bases between them. The chain's CDR3 is CATTGTQTTGELFF. CDR3 nucleotides: TGTGCCACCACCGGGACTCAAACTACCGGGGAGCTGTTTTTT.

The sample holds a few counts of this clonotype. The V gene is TRBV7-6, the J gene TRBJ1-2; a weak D match, TRBD1 (6 bases). The CDR3 contains 14 residues. V was pared by 1 base and J by 3 bases, with 9 bases between. Germline V gene lookup returns CDR1 SGHVS and CDR2 FNYEAQ. The CDR3 DNA reads TGTGCCAGCAGCTTAGTGTCAGGGGACTATGGCTACACCTTC. As protein: CASSLVSGDYGYTF. The variable domain in full, completed from reference TRBV7-6 and TRBJ1-2, reads GAGVSQSPRYKVTKRGQDVALRCDPISGHVSLYWYRQALGQGPEFLTYFNYEAQQDKSGLPNDRFSAERPEGSISTLTIQRTEQRDSAMYRCASSLVSGDYGYTFGSGTRLTVV.

This clonotype was seen only once. The chain has TRBV12-3 or TRBV12-4 and TRBJ2-5; D not certain. The V end lost 7 bases, the J end lost 4 bases, and 13 bases lay between the germline ends. This CDR3 region has 13 residues. The CDR3 sequence: CASNAPLGETQYF. The CDR3 region has the DNA TGTGCCAGCAACGCGCCCCTTGGAGAGACCCAGTACTTC.

The chain is built from TRBV29-1 and TRBJ2-7; D call uncertain. The CDR3 totals 13 residues. The germline V and J ends were trimmed by 6 bases and 0 bases, with 12 bases remaining between them. CDR1 is SQVTM, CDR2 ANQGSEA, per germline. The CDR3 reads CSVLDGLSYEQYV. The CDR3 nucleotides are TGCAGCGTGCTGGACGGCCTCTCCTACGAGCAGTACGTC.